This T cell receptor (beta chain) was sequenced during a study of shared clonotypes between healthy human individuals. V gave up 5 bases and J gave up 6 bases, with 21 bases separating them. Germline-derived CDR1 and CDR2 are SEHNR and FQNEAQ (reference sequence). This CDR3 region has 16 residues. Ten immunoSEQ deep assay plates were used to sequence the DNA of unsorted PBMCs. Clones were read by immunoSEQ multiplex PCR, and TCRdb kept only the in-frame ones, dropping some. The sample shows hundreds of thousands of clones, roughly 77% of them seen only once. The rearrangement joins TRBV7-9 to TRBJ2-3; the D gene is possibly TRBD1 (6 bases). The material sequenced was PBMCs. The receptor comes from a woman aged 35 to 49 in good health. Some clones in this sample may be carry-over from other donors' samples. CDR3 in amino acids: CASSAKGVPTLDTQYF. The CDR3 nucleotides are TGTGCCAGCAGCGCCAAGGGGGTCCCAACTTTGGATACGCAGTATTTT.